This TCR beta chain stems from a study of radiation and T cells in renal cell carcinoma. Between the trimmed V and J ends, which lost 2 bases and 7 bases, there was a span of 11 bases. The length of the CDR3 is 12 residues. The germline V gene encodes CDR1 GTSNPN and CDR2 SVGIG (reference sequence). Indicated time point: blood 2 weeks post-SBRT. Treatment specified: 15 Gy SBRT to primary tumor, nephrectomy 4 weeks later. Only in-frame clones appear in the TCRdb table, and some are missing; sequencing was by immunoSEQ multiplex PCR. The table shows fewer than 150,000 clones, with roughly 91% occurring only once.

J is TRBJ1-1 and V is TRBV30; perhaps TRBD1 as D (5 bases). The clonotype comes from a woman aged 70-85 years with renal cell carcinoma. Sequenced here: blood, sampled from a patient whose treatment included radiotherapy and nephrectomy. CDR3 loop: CAWSSMGVEAFF. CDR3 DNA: TGTGCCTGGAGTTCAATGGGGGTTGAAGCTTTCTTT.